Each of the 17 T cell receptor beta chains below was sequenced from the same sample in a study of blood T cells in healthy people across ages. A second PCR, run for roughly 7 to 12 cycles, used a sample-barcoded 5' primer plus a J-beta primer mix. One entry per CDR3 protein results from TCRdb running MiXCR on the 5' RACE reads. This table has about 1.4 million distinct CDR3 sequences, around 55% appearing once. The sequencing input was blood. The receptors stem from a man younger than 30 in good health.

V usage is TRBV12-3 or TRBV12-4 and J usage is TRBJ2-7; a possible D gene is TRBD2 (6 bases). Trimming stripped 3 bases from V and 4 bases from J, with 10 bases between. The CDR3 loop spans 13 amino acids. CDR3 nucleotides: TGTGCCAGCAGTTTCTCTAGCGAATACGAGCAGTACTTC. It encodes CASSFSSEYEQYF.

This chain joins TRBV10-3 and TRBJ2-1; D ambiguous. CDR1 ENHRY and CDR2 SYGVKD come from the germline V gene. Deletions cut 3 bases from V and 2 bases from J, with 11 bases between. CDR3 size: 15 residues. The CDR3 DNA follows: TGTGCCATCAGTGAAGTCGGCGGAACCTACAATGAGCAGTTCTTC. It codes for CAISEVGGTYNEQFF.

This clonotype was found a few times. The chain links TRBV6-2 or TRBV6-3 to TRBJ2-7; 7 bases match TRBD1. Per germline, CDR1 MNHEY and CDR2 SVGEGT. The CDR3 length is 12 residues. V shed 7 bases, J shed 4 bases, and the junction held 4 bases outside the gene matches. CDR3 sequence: CASMDRNYEQYF. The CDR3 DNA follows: TGTGCCAGCATGGACAGGAATTACGAGCAGTACTTC.

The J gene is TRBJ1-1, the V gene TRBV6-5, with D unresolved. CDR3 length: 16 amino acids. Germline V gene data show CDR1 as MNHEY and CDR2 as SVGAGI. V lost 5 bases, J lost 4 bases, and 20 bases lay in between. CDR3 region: CASSQRPGGEITEAFF. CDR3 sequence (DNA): TGTGCCAGCAGTCAACGCCCGGGCGGAGAGATCACTGAAGCTTTCTTT.

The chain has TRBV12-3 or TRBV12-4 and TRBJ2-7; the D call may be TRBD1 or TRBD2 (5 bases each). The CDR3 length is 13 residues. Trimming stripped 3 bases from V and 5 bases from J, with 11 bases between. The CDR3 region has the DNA TGTGCCAGCAGTTTCACGGGGCGCGACGAGCAGTACTTC. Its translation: CASSFTGRDEQYF.

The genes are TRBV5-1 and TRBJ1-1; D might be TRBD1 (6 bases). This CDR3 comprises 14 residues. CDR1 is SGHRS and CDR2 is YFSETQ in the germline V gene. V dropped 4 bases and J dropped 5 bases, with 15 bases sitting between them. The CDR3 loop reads CASSLGARITEAFF. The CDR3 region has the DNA TGCGCCAGCAGCCTGGGGGCGCGGATAACTGAAGCTTTCTTT.

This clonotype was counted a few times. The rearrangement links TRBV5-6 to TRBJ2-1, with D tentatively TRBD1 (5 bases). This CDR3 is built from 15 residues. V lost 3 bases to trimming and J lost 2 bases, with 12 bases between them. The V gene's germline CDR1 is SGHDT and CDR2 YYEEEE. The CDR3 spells CASSSTDPPYNEQFF. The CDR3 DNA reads TGTGCCAGCAGCTCGACAGATCCCCCCTACAATGAGCAGTTCTTC.

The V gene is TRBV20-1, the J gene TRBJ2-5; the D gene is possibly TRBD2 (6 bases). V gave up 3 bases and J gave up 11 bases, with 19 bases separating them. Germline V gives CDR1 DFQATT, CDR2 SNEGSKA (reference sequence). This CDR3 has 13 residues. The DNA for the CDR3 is TGCAGTGCTAGTGAACTAGTGGGGGGTGAGCAGTACTTC. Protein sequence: CSASELVGGEQYF.

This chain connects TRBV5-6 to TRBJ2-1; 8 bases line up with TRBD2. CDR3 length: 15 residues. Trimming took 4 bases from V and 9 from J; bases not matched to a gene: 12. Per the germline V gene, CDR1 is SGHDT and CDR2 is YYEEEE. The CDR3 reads CASSGPGTRGVEQFF. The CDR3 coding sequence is TGTGCCAGCAGCGGTCCCGGGACTAGAGGGGTTGAGCAGTTCTTC.

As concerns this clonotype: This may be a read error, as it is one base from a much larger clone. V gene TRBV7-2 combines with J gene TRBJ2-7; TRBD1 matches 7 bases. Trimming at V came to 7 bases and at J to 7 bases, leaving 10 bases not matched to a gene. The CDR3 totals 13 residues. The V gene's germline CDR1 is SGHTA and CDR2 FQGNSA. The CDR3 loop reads CASTLTGPNEQYF. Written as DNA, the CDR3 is TGTGCCAGCACCCTGACAGGGCCCAATGAGCAGTACTTC.

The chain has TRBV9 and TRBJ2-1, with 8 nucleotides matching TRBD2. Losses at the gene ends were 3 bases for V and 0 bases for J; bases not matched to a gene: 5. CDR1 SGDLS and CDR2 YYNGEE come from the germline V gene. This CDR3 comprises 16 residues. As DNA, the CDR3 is TGTGCCAGCAGCGACTTAGCGGGGAGCTCCTACAATGAGCAGTTCTTC. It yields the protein CASSDLAGSSYNEQFF.

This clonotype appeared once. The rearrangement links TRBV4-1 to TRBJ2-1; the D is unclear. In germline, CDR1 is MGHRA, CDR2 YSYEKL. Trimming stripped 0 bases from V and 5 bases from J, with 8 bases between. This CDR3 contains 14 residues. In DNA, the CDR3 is TGCGCCAGCAGCCAAGATACGGTTGACAATGAGCAGTTCTTC. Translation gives CASSQDTVDNEQFF.

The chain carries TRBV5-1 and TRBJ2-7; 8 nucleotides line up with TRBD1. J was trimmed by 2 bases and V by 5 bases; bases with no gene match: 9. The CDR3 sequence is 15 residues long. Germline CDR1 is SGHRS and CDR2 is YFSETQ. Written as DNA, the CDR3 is TGCGCCAGCAGAGCCGACAGGGGAAAGGCCTACGAGCAGTACTTC. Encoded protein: CASRADRGKAYEQYF.

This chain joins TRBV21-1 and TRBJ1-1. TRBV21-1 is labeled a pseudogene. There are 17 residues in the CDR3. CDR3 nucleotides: TGTGCCAGCAGCAAAGTCTCCCCGGCAGGGCCAAACACTGAAGCTTTCTTT. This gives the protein CASSKVSPAGPNTEAFF.

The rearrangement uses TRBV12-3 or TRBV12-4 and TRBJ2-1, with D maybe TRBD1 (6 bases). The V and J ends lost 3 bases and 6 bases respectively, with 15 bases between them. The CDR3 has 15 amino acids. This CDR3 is CASSFSGAGVNEQFF. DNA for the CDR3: TGTGCCAGCAGTTTTTCCGGGGCAGGGGTCAATGAGCAGTTCTTC.

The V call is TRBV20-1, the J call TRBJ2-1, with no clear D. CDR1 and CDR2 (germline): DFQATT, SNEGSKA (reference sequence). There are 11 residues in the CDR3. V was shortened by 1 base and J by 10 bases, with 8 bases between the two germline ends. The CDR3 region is CSARVGGEQFF. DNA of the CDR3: TGCAGTGCTAGAGTGGGTGGGGAGCAGTTCTTC.

In nucleotides, the CDR3 is TGTGCCAGCAGCATCAGACAGTACAATGAGCAGTACTTC. Its translation: CASSIRQYNEQYF. V gene TRBV11-1 combines with J gene TRBJ2-7, with D maybe TRBD1 (5 bases). The CDR3 totals 13 residues. The V and J ends lost 5 bases and 7 bases respectively, with 15 bases between them. Germline CDR1 and CDR2: SGHAT and FQDESV (reference sequence).